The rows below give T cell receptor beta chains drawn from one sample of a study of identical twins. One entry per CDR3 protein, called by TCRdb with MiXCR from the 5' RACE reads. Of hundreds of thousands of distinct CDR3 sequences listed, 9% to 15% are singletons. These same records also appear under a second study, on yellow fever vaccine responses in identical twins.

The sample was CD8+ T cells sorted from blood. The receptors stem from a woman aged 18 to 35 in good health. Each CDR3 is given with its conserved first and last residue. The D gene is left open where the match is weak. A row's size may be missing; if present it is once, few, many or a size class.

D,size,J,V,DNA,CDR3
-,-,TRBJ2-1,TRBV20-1,TGCAGTGCTGCCCTTACACCGAGCTCCTACAATGAGCAGTTCTTC,CSAALTPSSYNEQFF
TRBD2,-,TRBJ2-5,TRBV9,TGTGCCAGCAGCGTAGGGACTAGCGGGAGGGCTATACTAGCCCAAGAGACCCAGTACTTC,CASSVGTSGRAILAQETQYF
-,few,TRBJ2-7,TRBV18,TGTGCCAGCTCACCACGCGGGGGCGCTTATCTTTACGAGCAGTACTTC,CASSPRGGAYLYEQYF
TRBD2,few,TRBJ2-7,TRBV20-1,TGCAGTGCTAGAGCCCGGGACTATCCTACCTACGAGCAGTACTTC,CSARARDYPTYEQYF
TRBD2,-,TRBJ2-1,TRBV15,TGTGCCACCAGCACTGAGCGGGGGTTCGATGAGCAGTTCTTC,CATSTERGFDEQFF
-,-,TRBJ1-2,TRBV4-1,TGCGCCAGCAGCCAAGGGCATAGCGGTGGCTACACCTTC,CASSQGHSGGYTF
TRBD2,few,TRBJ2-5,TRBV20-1,TGCAGTGCTAGAGATCTCCTAGCGGGAGGAGAGACCCAGTACTTC,CSARDLLAGGETQYF
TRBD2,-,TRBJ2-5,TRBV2,TGTGCCAGCAGTGACCTCTGGCGGGAGGGCCGGTGGGAGACCCAGTACTTC,CASSDLWREGRWETQYF
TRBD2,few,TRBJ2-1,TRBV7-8,TGTGCCAGCAGATCGCTCTCGGGGGGGAGCTCCTACAATGAGCAGTTCTTC,CASRSLSGGSSYNEQFF
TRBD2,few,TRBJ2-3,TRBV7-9,TGTGCCAGCAGCTTAGAGGGCGGGAGAGGCACAGATACGCAGTATTTT,CASSLEGGRGTDTQYF